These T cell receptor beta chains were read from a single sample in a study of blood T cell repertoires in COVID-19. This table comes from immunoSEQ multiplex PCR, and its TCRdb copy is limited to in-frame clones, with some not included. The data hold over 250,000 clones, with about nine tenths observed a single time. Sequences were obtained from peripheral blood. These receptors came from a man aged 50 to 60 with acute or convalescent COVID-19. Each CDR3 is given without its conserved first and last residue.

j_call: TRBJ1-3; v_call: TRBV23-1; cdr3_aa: ASPRWESSGNTIY
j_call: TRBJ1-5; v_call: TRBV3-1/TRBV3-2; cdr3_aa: ASSQGHNQPQH
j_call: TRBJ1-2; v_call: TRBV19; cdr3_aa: ASSTTRDISNYGYT
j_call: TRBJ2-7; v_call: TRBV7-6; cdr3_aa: ASSLARGLAGVEQY
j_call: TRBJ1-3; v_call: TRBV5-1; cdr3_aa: ASREDVSGNTIY
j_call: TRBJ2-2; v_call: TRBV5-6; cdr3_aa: ASSLNRNTGELF
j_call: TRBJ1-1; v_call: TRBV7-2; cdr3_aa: ASSLFSGLESGTEAF
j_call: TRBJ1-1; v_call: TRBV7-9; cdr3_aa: ASSLGRGGANTEAF
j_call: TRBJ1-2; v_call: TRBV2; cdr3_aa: ASNRQLANYGYT
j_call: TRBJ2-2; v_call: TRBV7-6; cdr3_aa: ASSITGTGGNTGELF
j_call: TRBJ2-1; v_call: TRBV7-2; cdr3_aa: ASSPNRDYPGNEQF
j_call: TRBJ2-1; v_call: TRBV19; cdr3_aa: ASSLGTVSYNEQF
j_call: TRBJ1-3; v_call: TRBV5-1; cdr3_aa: ASSLGASSGNTIY
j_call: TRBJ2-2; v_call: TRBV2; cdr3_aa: ASSPRQGVVAGELF
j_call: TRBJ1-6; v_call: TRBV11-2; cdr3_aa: ASSAEGVSLH
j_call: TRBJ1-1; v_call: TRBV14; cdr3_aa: ASSHWTGSEAF
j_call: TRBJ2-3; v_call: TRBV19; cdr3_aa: ASSIAPPGVGADTQY
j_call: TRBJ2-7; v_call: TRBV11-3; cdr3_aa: ASSLVEGVEQY
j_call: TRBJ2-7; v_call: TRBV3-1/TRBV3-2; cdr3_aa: ASSQGASMQY
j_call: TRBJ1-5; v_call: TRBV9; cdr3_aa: ASSVDQGAGQPQH
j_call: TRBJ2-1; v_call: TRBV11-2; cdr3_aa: ASRWGLAGGNEQF
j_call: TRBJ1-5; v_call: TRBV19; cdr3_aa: ASSFSGTGGDQPQH
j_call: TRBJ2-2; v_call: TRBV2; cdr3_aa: ASSGIQGYTGELF